Listed below are T cell receptor beta chains from one sample, sequenced in a study of T cells in Graves' hyperthyroidism and ophthalmopathy. MiXCR, run by TCRdb on the multiplex PCR reads, gives a single entry per CDR3 protein. The repertoire holds approximately 300,000 distinct CDR3 sequences, with over 15% as singletons. Source material: blood. The origin of the receptors is a woman aged 55-70 years with Graves' ophthalmopathy. Both conserved end residues are part of each CDR3. Fields, in order: clone size, J gene, V gene, D gene, CDR3 DNA, CDR3 protein. D genes are given only for firm matches. Rows give clone size only sometimes, using once, few, many, or a class for an expanded clone.

abundance: many
j_gene: TRBJ2-7
v_gene: TRBV20-1
d_gene: TRBD2
CDR3nt: TGCAGTGCCCGAGGATCTAGCGGCGCTTCCTACGAGCAGTACTTC
CDR3aa: CSARGSSGASYEQYF

abundance: many
j_gene: TRBJ2-3
v_gene: TRBV20-1
d_gene: TRBD2
CDR3nt: TGCAGTGCAAAGTCAGGTAGCGGGAGGTCGAGGGAGCAGTATTTT
CDR3aa: CSAKSGSGRSREQYF

abundance: many
j_gene: TRBJ1-4
v_gene: TRBV28
d_gene: TRBD1
CDR3nt: TGTGCCAGCAGTTCCCAGGGGGCGGCTAATGAAAAACTGTTTTTT
CDR3aa: CASSSQGAANEKLFF

abundance: few
j_gene: TRBJ2-1
v_gene: TRBV20-1
d_gene: TRBD2
CDR3nt: TGCAGTGCTAGACCAACTAGCGGGCCCTACAATGAGCAGTTCTTC
CDR3aa: CSARPTSGPYNEQFF

abundance: NA
j_gene: TRBJ2-1
v_gene: TRBV20-1
d_gene: TRBD2
CDR3nt: TGCAGTGCTAGCCCATCCGGCGGGGGGGCAGATGAGCAGTTCTTC
CDR3aa: CSASPSGGGADEQFF

abundance: NA
j_gene: TRBJ1-3
v_gene: TRBV12-3/TRBV12-4
d_gene: NA
CDR3nt: TGTGCCAGCAGGGCCCCGAGCCGCTCTGGAAACACCATATATTTT
CDR3aa: CASRAPSRSGNTIYF

abundance: NA
j_gene: TRBJ1-2
v_gene: TRBV7-2
d_gene: TRBD1
CDR3nt: TGTGCCAGCAGCTTATTCGGGGCAGGGGGCGCAGATGGCTACACCTTC
CDR3aa: CASSLFGAGGADGYTF

abundance: NA
j_gene: TRBJ2-3
v_gene: TRBV2
d_gene: TRBD2
CDR3nt: TGTGCCAGCAGTGAAGCCCGGACTAGCGGGGGCGATACGCAGTATTTT
CDR3aa: CASSEARTSGGDTQYF

abundance: NA
j_gene: TRBJ2-7
v_gene: TRBV20-1
d_gene: NA
CDR3nt: TGCAGTGCTAGCACCGCTGGAAGCTCCTACGAGCAGTACTTC
CDR3aa: CSASTAGSSYEQYF

abundance: NA
j_gene: TRBJ2-6
v_gene: TRBV5-6
d_gene: NA
CDR3nt: TGTGCCAGCAGCCATGGGACTTCTGGGGCCAACGTCCTGACTTTC
CDR3aa: CASSHGTSGANVLTF

abundance: many
j_gene: TRBJ1-1
v_gene: TRBV7-8
d_gene: NA
CDR3nt: TGTGCCAGCAGCTCGAATAGGGCGAACACTGAAGCTTTCTTT
CDR3aa: CASSSNRANTEAFF

abundance: many
j_gene: TRBJ1-5
v_gene: TRBV2
d_gene: NA
CDR3nt: TGTGCCAGCAGTGAAGCGCTTCGGGGAGGAAATCAGCCCCAGCATTTT
CDR3aa: CASSEALRGGNQPQHF

abundance: NA
j_gene: TRBJ2-2
v_gene: TRBV3-1
d_gene: NA
CDR3nt: TGTGCCAGCAGCCAAGTTAGCGGTGACACCGGGGAGCTGTTTTTT
CDR3aa: CASSQVSGDTGELFF

abundance: many
j_gene: TRBJ2-3
v_gene: TRBV5-1
d_gene: NA
CDR3nt: TGCGCCAGCAGCTTGGAAGGGGGAGAGGGAGATACGCAGTATTTT
CDR3aa: CASSLEGGEGDTQYF

abundance: many
j_gene: TRBJ2-1
v_gene: TRBV11-2
d_gene: TRBD2
CDR3nt: TGTGCCAGCAGCTCGCGACTAGCGGGGCACAATGAGCAGTTCTTC
CDR3aa: CASSSRLAGHNEQFF

abundance: many
j_gene: TRBJ2-1
v_gene: TRBV6-1
d_gene: NA
CDR3nt: TGTGCCAGCAGTTTGATACAGTCACTCCCACAAGGTTACTCCTACAATGAGCAGTTCTTC
CDR3aa: CASSLIQSLPQGYSYNEQFF

abundance: many
j_gene: TRBJ2-7
v_gene: TRBV29-1
d_gene: NA
CDR3nt: TGCAGCGTAGCCGAGGGGGTCCGGGACGAGCAGTACTTC
CDR3aa: CSVAEGVRDEQYF

abundance: many
j_gene: TRBJ1-4
v_gene: TRBV11-2
d_gene: NA
CDR3nt: TGTGCCAGCAGCTTAGCCCTGGAGGGGCAAGGAAAACTGTTTTTT
CDR3aa: CASSLALEGQGKLFF

abundance: many
j_gene: TRBJ1-2
v_gene: TRBV6-2/TRBV6-3
d_gene: NA
CDR3nt: TGTGCCAGCAGTGACTGGGACTATGGCTACACCTTC
CDR3aa: CASSDWDYGYTF

abundance: many
j_gene: TRBJ1-2
v_gene: TRBV27
d_gene: NA
CDR3nt: TGTGCCAGCAGTTTCGGGTCTCTCTATGGCTACACCTTC
CDR3aa: CASSFGSLYGYTF

abundance: few
j_gene: TRBJ2-2
v_gene: TRBV10-3
d_gene: TRBD2
CDR3nt: TGTGCCACCGGCCCCACTAGCGGGAGGGCTGGCGGGGAGCTGTTTTTT
CDR3aa: CATGPTSGRAGGELFF

abundance: NA
j_gene: TRBJ1-2
v_gene: TRBV19
d_gene: NA
CDR3nt: TGTGCCAGTAGCCCTACTCAAGGCTATGGCTACACCTTC
CDR3aa: CASSPTQGYGYTF

abundance: few
j_gene: TRBJ2-3
v_gene: TRBV6-2/TRBV6-3
d_gene: TRBD2
CDR3nt: TGTGCCAGCAGCCGGAGGCGGGGGGCTAGCACAGATACGCAGTATTTT
CDR3aa: CASSRRRGASTDTQYF

abundance: NA
j_gene: TRBJ1-2
v_gene: TRBV7-8
d_gene: TRBD1
CDR3nt: TGTGCCAGCAGCTCCCGGGACAGGGGTAGCTACACCTTC
CDR3aa: CASSSRDRGSYTF

abundance: few
j_gene: TRBJ1-5
v_gene: TRBV6-2/TRBV6-3
d_gene: NA
CDR3nt: TGTGCCAGCAGTACAGGACAGTTAGGAGACCAGCCCCAGCATTTT
CDR3aa: CASSTGQLGDQPQHF

abundance: NA
j_gene: TRBJ1-1
v_gene: TRBV9
d_gene: NA
CDR3nt: TGTGCCAGCAGCCCCCGGCTGCAGAACACTGAAGCTTTCTTT
CDR3aa: CASSPRLQNTEAFF